This T cell receptor beta chain was obtained from a study of T cell repertoires in cytomegalovirus infection. Using its own MiXCR run on the reads, TCRdb lists one record per CDR3 protein. The table includes around 740,000 distinct CDR3 sequences, approximately 40% detected once. Trimming removed 3 bases at V and 6 bases at J, with 14 bases between. CDR1 and CDR2 from the germline V gene are SEHNR and FQNEAQ (reference sequence). This CDR3 region has 14 residues. The table lists this clonotype with a few counts. Its target is unknown. Study results and limitations: In two of eight donors, the top clonotype was HLA-C-restricted CMV-specific.

The sequenced sample consisted of PBMCs. The chain carries TRBV7-9 and TRBJ1-2, with D possibly TRBD1 on 5 matching bases. The source of this sequence is a human donor in good health (CMV status not recorded). Some clones in this sample may be carry-over from other donors' samples. CDR3 bases: TGTGCCAGCAGCTTTGCGGGACCTAGGGATGGCTACACCTTC. Translated, it gives CASSFAGPRDGYTF.